Shown below are 26 T cell receptor beta chains from a single sample sequenced in a study of read filtering for tumor transcriptome and immune sequencing (dated by TCRdb to about 2020). Reads for this sample came from an Illumina HiSeq 4000. The Immunoverse kit was used to build TCR libraries from 400 ng RNA, with molecular barcoded adaptors covering alpha/delta and beta/gamma chains. Using fastp at Q25 and MiXCR, TCRdb reprocessed the public reads and kept productive beta chains. For every CDR3 protein sequence, its rows merge into one entry that carries the most common genes and DNA. The sample table contains around 130,000 distinct CDR3 sequences; only one count was recorded for 10% to 15% of them. The top ten constitute approximately 11% of the sample. The material sequenced was a population of CD138-negative cells sorted from bone marrow. The cell subset or site label on this specimen signifies: bone marrow mononuclear cells depleted of CD138+ plasma/myeloma cells by negative magnetic selection. The receptors were gathered from a donor at least 40 years old with multiple myeloma.

This clonotype was recorded many times. The chain has TRBV13 and TRBJ2-7; D unresolved. The CDR3 sequence is 14 residues long. In germline, CDR1 is PRHDT, CDR2 FYEKMQ (reference sequence). Trimming removed 5 bases from V and 0 bases from J, with 11 bases in between. The CDR3: CASSNSRSSYEQYF. The CDR3, as DNA: TGTGCCAGCAGCAACTCTAGAAGCTCCTACGAGCAGTACTTC.

This clonotype was counted many times. The chain combines TRBV4-2 with TRBJ1-1; tentatively, D is TRBD1 (5 bases). Trimming stripped 1 base from V and 1 base from J, with 13 bases between. The CDR3 spans 16 residues. The germline V gene has CDR1 LGHNA and CDR2 YNFKEQ. CDR3 sequence: CASSQVFQGPNTEAFF. As DNA, the CDR3 is TGTGCCAGCAGCCAAGTTTTTCAGGGCCCGAACACTGAAGCTTTCTTT.

Ten or more counts support this clonotype. The chain carries TRBV20-1 and TRBJ1-5; D is unclear. Trimming shortened V by 0 bases and J by 0 bases, and 6 bases separated the two germline ends. This CDR3 is 14 amino acids long. Germline CDR1 is DFQATT and CDR2 is SNEGSKA (reference sequence). The CDR3 DNA is TGCAGTGCTAGAGAAGGGATTAGCAATCAGCCCCAGCATTTT. Translating gives CSAREGISNQPQHF.

This clonotype came up many times. V usage is TRBV3-1 and J usage is TRBJ2-1, with D uncertain. Between the trimmed V and J ends, which lost 0 bases and 3 bases, there was a span of 6 bases. Germline V lookup: CDR1 LGHDT, CDR2 YNNKEL (reference sequence). The CDR3 spans 14 residues. For the CDR3, the DNA is TGTGCCAGCAGCCAAGATGGTCACTACAATGAGCAGTTCTTC. It codes for CASSQDGHYNEQFF.

Concerning this clonotype: Sequence at one end of the junction differs from germline and may be a read error. The chain is built from TRBV6-1 and TRBJ2-1; D call uncertain. The CDR3 is made up of 13 amino acids. The V gene's germline CDR1 is MNHNS and CDR2 SASEGT. CDR3 loop: CASSERQYNGQFF. The CDR3 coding sequence is TGTGCCAGCAGTGAAAGGCAATACAATGGGCAGTTCTTC.

This clonotype was found many times. The gene calls are TRBV19 and TRBJ2-1; TRBD2 matches at 11 bases. This CDR3 is 16 amino acids long. Unmatched junction bases numbered 6, after V lost 4 bases and J lost 4 bases. From germline, CDR1 is LNHDA and CDR2 SQIVND (reference sequence). CDR3 region: CASSTSGRTGYNEQFF. In nucleotides, the CDR3 is TGTGCCAGTAGTACTAGCGGGAGGACCGGATACAATGAGCAGTTCTTC.

This clonotype has a count of ten or more. V is TRBV2 and J is TRBJ1-1; no definite D call. The CDR3 length is 11 residues. Trimming took off 5 bases at V and 5 bases at J, with 6 bases between the two ends. The germline gives CDR1 SNHLY, CDR2 FYNNEI. CDR3 sequence: CASSPPTEAFF. CDR3 sequence (DNA): TGTGCCAGCAGTCCGCCAACTGAAGCTTTCTTT. The complete variable domain, with remaining parts taken from reference TRBV2 and TRBJ1-1, reads EPEVTQTPSHQVTQMGQEVILRCVPISNHLYFYWYRQILGQKVEFLVSFYNNEISEKSEIFDDQFSVERPDGSNFTLKIRSTKLEDSAMYFCASSPPTEAFFGQGTRLTVV.

This clonotype was observed at least ten times. The chain has TRBV5-6 and TRBJ2-1, with D perhaps given as TRBD1 or TRBD2 (6 bases each). Germline lookup yields CDR1 SGHDT and CDR2 YYEEEE. The CDR3 has 20 amino acids. The ends were cut back, 4 bases at V and 0 bases at J, with 26 bases in the middle. Here the CDR3 reads CASSPRGRGPASSSYNEQFF. Here the CDR3 DNA reads TGTGCCAGCAGCCCCCGCGGACGGGGGCCAGCATCCAGCTCCTACAATGAGCAGTTCTTC.

In this sample, this clonotype turned up many times. The chain uses TRBV9 and TRBJ2-3, with TRBD2 matching 8 bases. Trimming cost V 1 base and J 4 bases; bases outside gene matches: 8. The CDR3 loop spans 16 amino acids. CDR1 is SGDLS and CDR2 is YYNGEE in the germline V gene. The CDR3 region is CASSVQSGSPPDTQYF. CDR3 DNA: TGTGCCAGCAGCGTACAAAGCGGGAGCCCCCCAGATACGCAGTATTTT.

This clonotype was seen a handful of times. Possible read error: a much larger clone is one base away. The rearrangement uses TRBV5-1 and TRBJ1-1; no clear D gene. The germline V gene has CDR1 SGHRS and CDR2 YFSETQ. This CDR3 spans 13 amino acids. CDR3 sequence reads: CASSLRLNTDAFF. CDR3 bases: TGCGCCAGCAGCTTGAGGCTGAACACTGACGCTTTCTTT.

This clonotype was counted between two and nine times. A single base separates this from a much larger clone, so it may be a read error. The chain joins TRBV20-1 to TRBJ2-5; 7 bases line up with TRBD1. Germline CDR1 DFQATT, CDR2 SNEGSKA (reference sequence). The CDR3 is made up of 14 amino acids. CDR3 in DNA: TGCTGTGCTAGAGCCTCAGGGGGTCGGGAGACCCAGTACTTC. Its translation: CCARASGGRETQYF.

This clonotype was seen ten or more times. This chain connects TRBV20-1 to TRBJ2-1; TRBD1 matches at 7 bases. CDR1 DFQATT and CDR2 SNEGSKA come from the germline V gene (reference sequence). This CDR3 is 14 amino acids long. With 3 bases clipped from V and 0 bases from J, the junction kept 2 bases outside the gene matches. DNA for the CDR3: TGCAGTGCTAGGCCAGGGGGCTCCTACAATGAGCAGTTCTTC. Translated, it gives CSARPGGSYNEQFF.

Regarding this clonotype: A much more abundant neighbour one base away suggests this may be a read error. The CDR3 bases are TGTGCCAGCAGTTTATATACCCCTACAGAGGAAGGCACTGAAGCTTTCTTT. It encodes CASSLYTPTEEGTEAFF. J is TRBJ1-1 and V is TRBV28; D uncertain. The CDR3 extends over 17 amino acids. Germline CDR1 reads MDHEN; CDR2 reads SYDVKM. V was clipped by 1 base and J by 4 bases, with 19 bases between them. The entire variable domain, with the rest obtained from reference TRBV28 and TRBJ1-1, is as follows: DVKVTQSSRYLVKRTGEKVFLECVQDMDHENMFWYRQDPGLGLRLIYFSYDVKMKEKGDIPEGYSVSREKKERFSLILESASTNQTSMYLCASSLYTPTEEGTEAFFGQGTRLTVV.

There are many counts of this clonotype. The gene calls are TRBV11-2 and TRBJ2-1, with TRBD2 as a possible D gene (6 bases). V was pared by 6 bases and J by 4 bases, with 19 bases between. The CDR3 loop spans 16 amino acids. Germline V CDR1 and CDR2: SGHAT, FQNNGV. The DNA of the CDR3 is TGTGCCAGCAGGCGTCTTATGGGGGGTCGTTACAATGAGCAGTTCTTC. Its protein product is CASRRLMGGRYNEQFF.

This chain connects TRBV29-1 to TRBJ2-2, with 12 bases aligning to TRBD2. CDR3 length: 15 amino acids. Per the germline V gene, CDR1 is SQVTM and CDR2 is ANQGSEA. Trimming removed 6 bases from V and 5 bases from J; junction bases left unmatched: 7. The CDR3 DNA is TGCAGCGTAACTGGGACTAGCGGGTTTACCGGGGAGCTGTTTTTT. It encodes CSVTGTSGFTGELFF.

This clonotype showed up just a few times. A much larger clone sits a single nucleotide away, making a read error possible. The chain employs TRBV20-1 and TRBJ2-3, with 12 bases fitting TRBD2. The CDR3 extends over 20 amino acids. CDR1 and CDR2 from the germline V gene are DFQATT and SNEGSKA (reference sequence). The CDR3 coding sequence is TGCGGTGCTAGCGAAGTTGGGGCTAGCGGGGGGGCCAGGGGTACAGATACGCAGTATTTT. Translation gives CGASEVGASGGARGTDTQYF.

This clonotype was detected many times. The J gene is TRBJ2-5, the V gene TRBV5-8; the match to TRBD1 covers 11 bases. Per the germline V gene, CDR1 is SGHTS and CDR2 is YDEGEE. This CDR3 is 16 amino acids long. Trimming at V came to 3 bases and at J to 4 bases, leaving 8 bases not matched to a gene. Here the CDR3 reads CASSSGQGAVGETQYF. As DNA, the CDR3 is TGTGCCAGCAGCTCAGGACAGGGGGCAGTAGGAGAGACCCAGTACTTC.

There are a few counts of this clonotype. The V gene is TRBV7-2, the J gene TRBJ2-7, with D unclear. The germline CDR1 and CDR2 sequences are SGHTA and FQGNSA. Trimming took off 2 bases at V and 3 bases at J, with 14 bases between the two ends. The CDR3 is made up of 15 amino acids. The CDR3 loop reads CASSLLLDKVYEQYF. DNA of the CDR3: TGTGCCAGCAGCTTATTGCTGGATAAGGTCTACGAGCAGTACTTC.

This clonotype was detected ten times or more. The V and J genes are TRBV20-1 and TRBJ2-1; 10 nucleotides agree with TRBD2. V was pared by 1 base and J by 7 bases, with 13 bases of the junction left unmatched. The CDR3 contains 17 residues. Per germline, CDR1 DFQATT and CDR2 SNEGSKA (reference sequence). Here the CDR3 reads CSARGGASGRKRNEQFF. DNA for the CDR3: TGCAGTGCTAGAGGCGGGGCTAGCGGGAGAAAGAGGAATGAGCAGTTCTTC.

Of note for this clonotype: No conserved phenylalanine or tryptophan ends this CDR3, so it is likely a read error. J is TRBJ1-1 and V is TRBV30, with 7 nucleotides matching TRBD1. V was clipped by 2 bases and J by 0 bases; unmatched bases: 6. The CDR3 extends over 15 amino acids. Germline-derived CDR1 and CDR2 are GTSNPN and SVGIG (reference sequence). In DNA form, the CDR3 reads TGTGCCTGGAGTTTCCCAGGGGGGGTGAACACTGAAGCTTTCTCT. It yields the protein CAWSFPGGVNTEAFS.

Details on this clonotype: Its ends do not fully match the called genes, so a read error is possible. The chain has TRBV4-1 and TRBJ2-1, with D perhaps assigned TRBD1 or TRBD2 (6 bases each). This CDR3 region has 16 residues. CDR1 is MGHRA, CDR2 YSYEKL, per germline. In nucleotides, the CDR3 is TGCGCCGGCAGCCAAGGGGGTGGGGGGCTCTCCAATGAGCAGTTCTTC. Protein product: CAGSQGGGGLSNEQFF.

Concerning this clonotype itself: A much larger clonotype is one base distant, so this may be a read error. The rearrangement links TRBV20-1 to TRBJ2-1; TRBD1 might be the D (6 bases). In germline, CDR1 is DFQATT, CDR2 SNEGSKA (reference sequence). This CDR3 has 15 residues. V lost 3 bases, J lost 9 bases, and 21 bases lay in between. DNA for the CDR3: TGCAGTGCTAGGAAACAGGGAAATTCCATCGGTGAGCAGTTCTTC. It codes for CSARKQGNSIGEQFF.

With regard to this clonotype: With a much larger clone just one base away, this may be a read error. This chain connects TRBV4-1 to TRBJ1-5, with 8 bases identical to TRBD1. Germline V CDR1 and CDR2: MGHRA, YSYEKL. This CDR3 region has 16 residues. The CDR3, as DNA: TGCGACAGCAGCCAAGACATGGACAGGGTGAATCAGCCCCAGCATTTT. It is translated as CDSSQDMDRVNQPQHF.

This clonotype has ten or more counts. V usage is TRBV20-1 and J usage is TRBJ2-2; tentative D call: TRBD1 (6 bases). Germline CDR1 and CDR2: DFQATT and SNEGSKA (reference sequence). The CDR3 consists of 14 residues. V dropped 4 bases and J dropped 1 base, with 10 bases sitting between them. The CDR3 DNA sequence: TGCAGTGCTAAGACAGGAGGGAACACCGGGGAGCTGTTTTTT. It yields the protein CSAKTGGNTGELFF.

In this sample, this clonotype turned up many times. J is TRBJ1-1 and V is TRBV20-1; D perhaps matches TRBD1 (5 bases). This CDR3 is built from 16 residues. Looked up from germline, CDR1 is DFQATT and CDR2 is SNEGSKA (reference sequence). Trimming pared 0 bases from V and 7 bases from J, leaving 21 bases between. CDR3: CSARDDRKAAAIEAFF. The CDR3 DNA follows: TGCAGTGCTAGAGATGACAGAAAAGCGGCGGCTATTGAAGCTTTCTTT.

This clonotype showed up many times. The chain recombines TRBV7-3 with TRBJ2-1; D is unresolved. Trimming stripped 6 bases from V and 0 bases from J, with 12 bases between. Germline-derived CDR1 and CDR2 are SGHTA and FQGTGA. The CDR3 is made up of 15 amino acids. CDR3 sequence (DNA): TGTGCCAGCAGAGATGGGGTTAGCTCCTACAATGAGCAGTTCTTC. This encodes CASRDGVSSYNEQFF. Full variable domain (missing parts from reference TRBV7-3 and TRBJ2-1): GAGVSQTPSNKVTEKGKYVELRCDPISGHTALYWYRQSLGQGPEFLIYFQGTGAADDSGLPNDRFFAVRPEGSVSTLKIQRTERGDSAVYLCASRDGVSSYNEQFFGPGTRLTVL.